One sample yielded the 5 T cell receptor beta chains listed below, sequenced in a study of memory CD4+ T cells and cytomegalovirus serostatus. The method was immunoSEQ multiplex PCR; TCRdb's version includes in-frame clones alone and lacks a portion of them. The sample consists of 50,000 to 70,000 clones, about 80% of them appearing once. Single viable CD3+CD4+CD8-CD45RO+ cells were sorted as the memory CD4+ T cells. The specimen sequenced was memory CD4+ T cells from blood. The source is an adult in good health and CMV-seropositive.

V and J are TRBV19 and TRBJ1-1, with 9 bases that match TRBD1. Germline-derived CDR1 and CDR2 are LNHDA and SQIVND (reference sequence). Trimming at V came to 6 bases and at J to 10 bases, leaving 15 bases not matched to a gene. The CDR3 is made up of 15 amino acids. The CDR3 loop reads CASRTLQQGAPGAFF. The CDR3 DNA reads as TGTGCCAGTAGAACTCTCCAACAGGGGGCACCAGGAGCTTTCTTT.

This chain uses TRBV19 with TRBJ2-1; TRBD1 matches 10 bases. This CDR3 contains 13 residues. Trimming removed 7 bases from V and 7 bases from J; junction bases left unmatched: 4. Germline V lookup: CDR1 LNHDA, CDR2 SQIVND (reference sequence). The CDR3 protein is CASTRTGGNEQFF. As DNA, the CDR3 is TGTGCCAGTACCAGGACAGGGGGGAATGAGCAGTTCTTC.

Only one count was recorded for this clone. The chain joins TRBV27 to TRBJ2-3, with D possibly being TRBD2 (5 bases). The CDR3 is 14 amino acids. CDR1 MNHEY and CDR2 SMNVEV come from the germline V gene (reference sequence). Trimming took 2 bases from V and 5 from J, leaving 11 bases between them. The CDR3: CASSLRRPGDTQYF. The CDR3 DNA is TGTGCCAGCAGTTTAAGGAGGCCGGGAGATACGCAGTATTTT.

The genes are TRBV7-8 and TRBJ2-1, with 10 positions matching TRBD2. Looked up from germline, CDR1 is SGHVS and CDR2 is FQNEAQ. The CDR3 totals 15 residues. The junction had 2 bases not matched to a gene; V was cut back by 1 base and J by 5 bases. CDR3: CASSLVLAGDNEQFF. In DNA, the CDR3 is TGTGCCAGCAGCTTAGTTCTAGCGGGGGACAATGAGCAGTTCTTC.

This clone was seen just once. V is TRBV2 and J is TRBJ2-2; TRBD2 matches 14 bases. Per germline, CDR1 SNHLY and CDR2 FYNNEI. J was trimmed by 6 bases and V by 6 bases; bases with no gene match: 9. The CDR3 extends over 17 amino acids. Here the CDR3 reads CASRRSGTSGRPGELFF. The CDR3 DNA reads as TGTGCCAGCAGACGCTCCGGGACTAGCGGGAGACCCGGGGAGCTGTTTTTT.